Listed below are T cell receptor beta chains from one sample, sequenced in a study of blood T cell repertoires in COVID-19. Clones were read by immunoSEQ multiplex PCR, and TCRdb kept only the in-frame ones, dropping some. The profile shows about 98,000 clones, around 80% of them singletons. Sequenced: peripheral blood. These receptors were collected from a man of 80 years or more with acute or convalescent COVID-19. The CDR3 runs from the conserved cysteine through the conserved F or W. The order of the fields is clone size, J gene, V gene, D gene, CDR3 DNA, CDR3 protein. D genes are given only for firm matches. Some rows have no size entry. The others give once, few or many, or a class for an expanded clone.

abundance: .; j_gene: TRBJ2-7; v_gene: TRBV10-3; d_gene: .; CDR3nt: TGTGCCATCAGTGAGGCGCTGGGCGTCTACGAGCAGTACTTC; CDR3aa: CAISEALGVYEQYF
abundance: .; j_gene: TRBJ2-1; v_gene: TRBV11-2; d_gene: TRBD1; CDR3nt: TGTGCCAGCAGCTACCGGCGGACAGGACGCGATGAGCAGTTCTTC; CDR3aa: CASSYRRTGRDEQFF
abundance: few; j_gene: TRBJ1-2; v_gene: TRBV2; d_gene: .; CDR3nt: TGTGCCAGCAGTGAAGTGGGCTACTATGGCTACACCTTC; CDR3aa: CASSEVGYYGYTF
abundance: .; j_gene: TRBJ1-1; v_gene: TRBV27; d_gene: .; CDR3nt: TGTGCCAGCAGGGCGACACGGAACACTGAAGCTTTCTTT; CDR3aa: CASRATRNTEAFF
abundance: .; j_gene: TRBJ2-1; v_gene: TRBV9; d_gene: .; CDR3nt: TGTGCCAGCAGCGCGGCACAGGGATCCAACTACAATGAGCAGTTCTTC; CDR3aa: CASSAAQGSNYNEQFF
abundance: .; j_gene: TRBJ2-1; v_gene: TRBV18; d_gene: .; CDR3nt: TGTGCCAGCTCACCACAGGACAGACGATCCTACAATGAGCAGTTCTTC; CDR3aa: CASSPQDRRSYNEQFF
abundance: .; j_gene: TRBJ2-3; v_gene: TRBV19; d_gene: TRBD2; CDR3nt: TGTGCCAGTAGTATAAGAGGGACTAGCGGGGGCACAGATACGCAGTATTTT; CDR3aa: CASSIRGTSGGTDTQYF
abundance: once; j_gene: TRBJ1-1; v_gene: TRBV18; d_gene: .; CDR3nt: TGTGCCAGCTCACTATGGGACACGCTTGGCACTGAAGCTTTCTTT; CDR3aa: CASSLWDTLGTEAFF
abundance: .; j_gene: TRBJ1-4; v_gene: TRBV27; d_gene: .; CDR3nt: TGTGCCAGCAGTTTATTCACTCTCGAAAAACTGTTTTTT; CDR3aa: CASSLFTLEKLFF
abundance: .; j_gene: TRBJ1-4; v_gene: TRBV5-8; d_gene: .; CDR3nt: TGTGCCAGCAGCTTGGGCGGACGGGGTAATGAAAAACTGTTTTTT; CDR3aa: CASSLGGRGNEKLFF
abundance: few; j_gene: TRBJ2-1; v_gene: TRBV29-1; d_gene: TRBD2; CDR3nt: TGCAGCGTTGTCCCGGGACTAGCGGGGGGGGGACAGTTCTTC; CDR3aa: CSVVPGLAGGGQFF
abundance: .; j_gene: TRBJ1-5; v_gene: TRBV6-2/TRBV6-3; d_gene: TRBD1; CDR3nt: TGTGCCAGCAGCTATCGGGACAGCCTTAATCAGCCCCAGCATTTT; CDR3aa: CASSYRDSLNQPQHF
abundance: once; j_gene: TRBJ2-3; v_gene: TRBV2; d_gene: TRBD1; CDR3nt: TGTGCCAGCAGTCTCGGACAGGGGTTGGATACGCAGTATTTT; CDR3aa: CASSLGQGLDTQYF
abundance: few; j_gene: TRBJ1-4; v_gene: TRBV12-3/TRBV12-4; d_gene: TRBD1; CDR3nt: TGTGCCAGCCAGACAGGGAAGTTCGAAAAACTGTTTTTT; CDR3aa: CASQTGKFEKLFF
abundance: .; j_gene: TRBJ2-1; v_gene: TRBV5-6; d_gene: .; CDR3nt: TGTGCCAGCAGCTTGTCTGGGGCCTATGAGCAGTTCTTC; CDR3aa: CASSLSGAYEQFF
abundance: .; j_gene: TRBJ2-7; v_gene: TRBV30; d_gene: .; CDR3nt: TGTGCCTGGACTGGGGCTTTAGGGGGGTACTTC; CDR3aa: CAWTGALGGYF
abundance: .; j_gene: TRBJ2-7; v_gene: TRBV10-1; d_gene: .; CDR3nt: TGCGCCAGCAGTGACAGGCTTGCCTCCTACGAGCAGTACTTC; CDR3aa: CASSDRLASYEQYF
abundance: .; j_gene: TRBJ1-5; v_gene: TRBV19; d_gene: .; CDR3nt: TGTGCCAGTAGCGGTACAGGCTTCAATCAGCCCCAGCATTTT; CDR3aa: CASSGTGFNQPQHF
abundance: .; j_gene: TRBJ2-7; v_gene: TRBV5-4; d_gene: .; CDR3nt: TGTGCCAGCAGCTCATCACAGGTTCCCTACGAGCAGTACTTC; CDR3aa: CASSSSQVPYEQYF
abundance: .; j_gene: TRBJ2-1; v_gene: TRBV5-1; d_gene: .; CDR3nt: TGCGCCAGCAGCCTACGAGAGGTCGGCACCTACAATGAGCAGTTCTTC; CDR3aa: CASSLREVGTYNEQFF
abundance: .; j_gene: TRBJ2-2; v_gene: TRBV5-4; d_gene: .; CDR3nt: TGTGCCAGCAGCTTGAACACGGGAGTCACCGGGGAGCTGTTTTTT; CDR3aa: CASSLNTGVTGELFF
abundance: .; j_gene: TRBJ1-5; v_gene: TRBV2; d_gene: TRBD1; CDR3nt: TGTGCCAGCAGACTTAACAGGGGGCAGAGACAGCCCCAGCATTTT; CDR3aa: CASRLNRGQRQPQHF
abundance: once; j_gene: TRBJ2-3; v_gene: TRBV11-3; d_gene: .; CDR3nt: TGTGCCAGCAGCTTGTACAGTAGCACAGATACGCAGTATTTT; CDR3aa: CASSLYSSTDTQYF
abundance: .; j_gene: TRBJ2-3; v_gene: TRBV4-2; d_gene: TRBD2; CDR3nt: TGTGCCAGCAGCACTAGCGGGAGCACAGATACGCAGTATTTT; CDR3aa: CASSTSGSTDTQYF
abundance: .; j_gene: TRBJ2-2; v_gene: TRBV6-5; d_gene: .; CDR3nt: TGTGCCAGCAGCCTTACCGGGGCCGGGGAGCTGTTTTTT; CDR3aa: CASSLTGAGELFF
abundance: .; j_gene: TRBJ2-7; v_gene: TRBV6-4; d_gene: TRBD2; CDR3nt: TGTGCCAGCAGCCGCGGACTAGCGGGGCCCTACGAGCAGTACTTC; CDR3aa: CASSRGLAGPYEQYF
abundance: .; j_gene: TRBJ2-7; v_gene: TRBV9; d_gene: TRBD1; CDR3nt: TGTGCCAGCAGCGTAGTCCAGGGACAGGAGCAGTACTTC; CDR3aa: CASSVVQGQEQYF
abundance: .; j_gene: TRBJ2-4; v_gene: TRBV5-6; d_gene: .; CDR3nt: TGTGCCAGCAGCCGCGGGGCGGTGTCCCGGAACATTCAGTACTTC; CDR3aa: CASSRGAVSRNIQYF
abundance: .; j_gene: TRBJ2-7; v_gene: TRBV20-1; d_gene: TRBD1; CDR3nt: TGCAGTGCTAGTATTCGGACAGGGGGCGCCGAGCAGTACTTC; CDR3aa: CSASIRTGGAEQYF
abundance: few; j_gene: TRBJ2-7; v_gene: TRBV18; d_gene: TRBD1; CDR3nt: TGTGCCAGCTCACCACCGGCAGGGGGCTCCTACGAGCAGTACTTC; CDR3aa: CASSPPAGGSYEQYF
abundance: .; j_gene: TRBJ1-6; v_gene: TRBV5-1; d_gene: .; CDR3nt: TGCGCCAGCAGCTTCACAGTGGCGAGTTCACCCCTCCACTTT; CDR3aa: CASSFTVASSPLHF
abundance: few; j_gene: TRBJ2-3; v_gene: TRBV5-1; d_gene: .; CDR3nt: TGCGCCAGCAGCTTGGAAGGAAAGGCTAGCCCCTTCACAGATACGCAGTATTTT; CDR3aa: CASSLEGKASPFTDTQYF
abundance: .; j_gene: TRBJ2-1; v_gene: TRBV18; d_gene: TRBD2; CDR3nt: TGTGCCAGCTCCCCTATAGCGGGAGTGGCCAATGAGCAGTTCTTC; CDR3aa: CASSPIAGVANEQFF
abundance: .; j_gene: TRBJ2-7; v_gene: TRBV6-2/TRBV6-3; d_gene: TRBD2; CDR3nt: TGTGCCAGCAGTACCCCCTCGGGGGGGGCCTACGAGCAGTACTTC; CDR3aa: CASSTPSGGAYEQYF
abundance: .; j_gene: TRBJ2-1; v_gene: TRBV21-1; d_gene: .; CDR3nt: TGTGCCAGCAGCAAAGGTCCCATTCGTCTAGCGGACTACAATGAGCAGTTCTTC; CDR3aa: CASSKGPIRLADYNEQFF
abundance: .; j_gene: TRBJ2-1; v_gene: TRBV5-5; d_gene: TRBD2; CDR3nt: TGTGCCAGCAGACCCACTCTAGCGGACGTCTTCAATGAGCAGTTCTTC; CDR3aa: CASRPTLADVFNEQFF
abundance: few; j_gene: TRBJ2-2; v_gene: TRBV7-7; d_gene: .; CDR3nt: TGTGCTAGCAGAGGTCAGGACACAACCGGGGAGCTGTTTTTT; CDR3aa: CASRGQDTTGELFF
abundance: .; j_gene: TRBJ2-1; v_gene: TRBV6-4; d_gene: .; CDR3nt: TGTGCCAGCAGTGCAGCAGGGGGGCGGAGTGAGCAGTTCTTC; CDR3aa: CASSAAGGRSEQFF
abundance: .; j_gene: TRBJ2-1; v_gene: TRBV28; d_gene: TRBD1; CDR3nt: TGTGCCAGCACCGGGACAGGGGGCTACAATGAGCAGTTCTTC; CDR3aa: CASTGTGGYNEQFF
abundance: .; j_gene: TRBJ2-7; v_gene: TRBV7-2; d_gene: .; CDR3nt: TGTGCCAGCATCCCCACCCCGGGAAGCTACGAGCAGTACTTC; CDR3aa: CASIPTPGSYEQYF
abundance: .; j_gene: TRBJ2-3; v_gene: TRBV4-3; d_gene: .; CDR3nt: TGCGCCAGCAGCGAGGGGGTCACAGATACGCAGTATTTT; CDR3aa: CASSEGVTDTQYF
abundance: .; j_gene: TRBJ2-2; v_gene: TRBV5-4; d_gene: .; CDR3nt: TGTGCCAGCAGCTTGGACGGCGGCCGAGCGAACACCGGGGAGCTGTTTTTT; CDR3aa: CASSLDGGRANTGELFF
abundance: .; j_gene: TRBJ1-5; v_gene: TRBV30; d_gene: .; CDR3nt: TGTGCCTGGAGCCAGGGCAGGCGAGATAGCAATCAGCCCCAGCATTTT; CDR3aa: CAWSQGRRDSNQPQHF
abundance: .; j_gene: TRBJ2-3; v_gene: TRBV5-1; d_gene: .; CDR3nt: TGCGCCAGCAGCTTGGCCCCCCTGGGAGATAGCACAGATACGCAGTATTTT; CDR3aa: CASSLAPLGDSTDTQYF
abundance: .; j_gene: TRBJ2-5; v_gene: TRBV7-2; d_gene: TRBD2; CDR3nt: TGTGCCAGCAGCTCCGGGGTAGCGGGGTACGAGACCCAGTACTTC; CDR3aa: CASSSGVAGYETQYF
abundance: few; j_gene: TRBJ2-1; v_gene: TRBV11-2; d_gene: TRBD2; CDR3nt: TGTGCCAGCAGCCCCACTAGCGGGGACTACAATGAGCAGTTCTTC; CDR3aa: CASSPTSGDYNEQFF
abundance: .; j_gene: TRBJ2-5; v_gene: TRBV6-2/TRBV6-3; d_gene: TRBD1; CDR3nt: TGTGCCAGCAGTTACTCTTCCAGGGGGCAGCAAGAGACCCAGTACTTC; CDR3aa: CASSYSSRGQQETQYF
abundance: .; j_gene: TRBJ1-1; v_gene: TRBV27; d_gene: .; CDR3nt: TGTGCCAGCAGTTTACAGGGCTTAAACACTGAAGCTTTCTTT; CDR3aa: CASSLQGLNTEAFF